Each of the 22 T cell receptor beta chains below was sequenced from the same sample in a study of cytomegalovirus exposure and HLA in healthy donors. This PCR relied on a set of 60 Vbeta primers and 13 Jbeta primers. Only in-frame clones appear in the TCRdb table, and some are missing; sequencing was by immunoSEQ multiplex PCR. In the table there are around 76,000 clones, just under 80% of which are singletons. Specimen: PBMCs. The receptor source for this set is a woman in her 40s in good health and CMV-seropositive.

In its sample, this clone was seen a few times. The genes are TRBV5-6 and TRBJ2-2; D might be TRBD1 (5 bases). The CDR3 has 14 residues. V was trimmed by 5 bases and J by 1 base, leaving 9 bases between them. Germline V lookup: CDR1 SGHDT, CDR2 YYEEEE. The CDR3 reads CASRNTGNTGELFF. Here the CDR3 DNA reads TGTGCCAGCAGGAACACAGGGAACACCGGGGAGCTGTTTTTT.

This clone occurred a few times. The V and J genes are TRBV19 and TRBJ2-3; D unclear. The CDR3 covers 13 residues. V gave up 6 bases and J gave up 0 bases, with 7 bases separating them. Germline V gives CDR1 LNHDA, CDR2 SQIVND (reference sequence). CDR3 loop: CASRKTSTDTQYF. In DNA form, the CDR3 reads TGTGCCAGTAGAAAAACTAGCACAGATACGCAGTATTTT.

The gene calls are TRBV5-1 and TRBJ2-1; TRBD2 agrees at 11 bases. Trimming took 3 bases from V and 9 from J; bases not matched to a gene: 2. Germline lookup yields CDR1 SGHRS and CDR2 YFSETQ. CDR3 length equals 13 residues. Here the CDR3 reads CASSWGTSGEQFF. Written as DNA, the CDR3 is TGCGCCAGCAGCTGGGGGACTAGCGGTGAGCAGTTCTTC.

The rearrangement joins TRBV28 to TRBJ1-2; unclear D gene. Germline V CDR1 and CDR2: MDHEN, SYDVKM. This CDR3 has 15 residues. With 7 bases removed from V and 0 bases from J, the gap between germline ends came to 15 bases. CDR3: CASNSPGGSNYGYTF. The CDR3, as DNA: TGTGCCAGCAATTCACCGGGAGGATCTAACTATGGCTACACCTTC.

The chain carries TRBV19 and TRBJ1-1; 8 bases are shared with TRBD1. J gave up 11 bases and V 6 bases, and 14 bases lay outside the gene matches. This CDR3 has 14 residues. The germline gives CDR1 LNHDA, CDR2 SQIVND (reference sequence). CDR3 residues: CASSLPGQGGPAFF. The CDR3 DNA is TGTGCCAGTAGCCTTCCTGGACAGGGAGGCCCGGCTTTCTTT. The whole variable domain, remainder taken from reference TRBV19 and TRBJ1-1, is DGGITQSPKYLFRKEGQNVTLSCEQNLNHDAMYWYRQDPGQGLRLIYYSQIVNDFQKGDIAEGYSVSREKKESFPLTVTSAQKNPTAFYLCASSLPGQGGPAFFGQGTRLTVV.

The CDR3 nucleotides are TGTGCCAGTAGTATAGGTAGCGGGTCCTACAATGAGCAGTTCTTC. This translates into CASSIGSGSYNEQFF. The V call is TRBV19, the J call TRBJ2-1; 7 bases map to TRBD2. Germline V CDR1 and CDR2: LNHDA, SQIVND (reference sequence). V shed 1 base and J 1 base; nucleotides not matched to a gene: 1. The CDR3 sequence is 15 residues long.

This clone was found a few times. The chain has TRBV4-3 and TRBJ2-2; 7 bases are shared with TRBD1. This CDR3 has 15 amino acids. With 3 bases clipped from V and 4 bases from J, the junction kept 5 bases outside the gene matches. Germline V gene lookup returns CDR1 LGHNA and CDR2 YSLEER. As DNA, the CDR3 is TGCGCCAGCAGCCAGCGACAGGGTAGCACCGGGGAGCTGTTTTTT. It specifies CASSQRQGSTGELFF.

This clone was picked up a small number of times. The chain uses TRBV5-1 and TRBJ1-3; D perhaps matches TRBD1 (6 bases). V was pared by 4 bases and J by 4 bases, with 12 bases between. The CDR3 consists of 14 residues. Germline V gene data show CDR1 as SGHRS and CDR2 as YFSETQ. The CDR3 loop reads CASSMGGDGNTIYF. The CDR3 DNA reads TGCGCCAGCAGCATGGGGGGCGACGGAAACACCATATATTTT.

The rearrangement uses TRBV28 and TRBJ2-7; D possibly corresponds to TRBD2 (5 bases). The V end was cut by 8 bases, the J end by 0 bases, with 14 bases between. CDR1 is MDHEN, CDR2 SYDVKM, per germline. The CDR3 loop spans 14 amino acids. In DNA form, the CDR3 reads TGTGCCAGCTCCCGTTTCCGGGACTCCTACGAGCAGTACTTC. Translated, it gives CASSRFRDSYEQYF.

This clone was seen a few times. The genes are TRBV19 and TRBJ2-2; TRBD1 matches at 8 bases. Germline V gene data show CDR1 as LNHDA and CDR2 as SQIVND (reference sequence). This CDR3 contains 15 residues. J was trimmed by 4 bases and V by 9 bases; bases with no gene match: 10. The CDR3 sequence: CASLKDRAATGELFF. The CDR3 DNA reads TGTGCCAGCCTAAAGGACAGGGCGGCCACCGGGGAGCTGTTTTTT.

In DNA, the CDR3 is TGTGCCAGCAGCGGATTGACAGGGAGCTATGGCTACACCTTC. Translated, it gives CASSGLTGSYGYTF. The gene calls are TRBV21-1 and TRBJ1-2; the table assigns TRBD1, which was not confirmed against the DNA. TRBV21-1 is termed a pseudogene. The CDR3 runs 14 residues.

This clone has a handful of counts. At the DNA level, this CDR3 is encoded by other sequences in the same sample as well. This rearrangement joins TRBV7-9 to TRBJ1-6; 8 bases are a match to TRBD1. The J segment lost 5 bases and the V segment lost 4 bases, leaving 4 bases of the junction unmatched. CDR3 length: 15 amino acids. Germline CDR1 reads SEHNR; CDR2 reads FQNEAQ (reference sequence). CDR3 sequence reads: CASSSGTGDNSPLHF. CDR3 nucleotide sequence: TGTGCCAGCAGCTCGGGGACAGGTGATAATTCACCCCTCCACTTT.

Worth noting for this clone: At one of its ends the junction is not consistent with the germline gene, which may arise from a read error. V and J are TRBV29-1 and TRBJ2-5, with a possible D match to TRBD1 (5 bases). The CDR3 totals 12 residues. The V gene's germline CDR1 is SQVTM and CDR2 ANQGSEA. For the CDR3, the DNA is TGCAGCCTCCGGACGGACAAAGAGACCCGGTACTTC. Protein: CSLRTDKETRYF.

The chain links TRBV4-3 to TRBJ1-5; D is possibly TRBD1 (6 bases). The CDR3 consists of 17 residues. The ends were cut back, 0 bases at V and 1 base at J, with 13 bases in the middle. Germline CDR1 LGHNA, CDR2 YSLEER. This CDR3 is CASSQEFDRLSNQPQHF. CDR3 sequence (DNA): TGCGCCAGCAGCCAAGAATTCGACAGGCTAAGCAATCAGCCCCAGCATTTT.

Concerning this clone itself: One end of the junction is discordant with germline, which a read error may explain. V is TRBV7-9 and J is TRBJ2-1; TRBD1 agrees at 9 bases. The CDR3 is 17 amino acids. Germline-derived CDR1 and CDR2 are SEHNR and FQNEAQ (reference sequence). The CDR3 reads CSSNFGYRDRVKNEQFF. The CDR3 DNA reads TGTTCCAGCAACTTTGGGTACCGGGACAGGGTGAAAAATGAGCAGTTCTTC.

This chain uses TRBV7-2 with TRBJ2-3, with TRBD2 identical over 10 bases. This CDR3 has 16 amino acids. Trimming took 4 bases from V and 2 from J; bases not matched to a gene: 6. Germline-derived CDR1 and CDR2 are SGHTA and FQGNSA. CDR3 amino acids: CASSSRGTSDTDTQYF. The CDR3 DNA reads TGTGCCAGCAGCTCGAGGGGGACTAGCGACACAGATACGCAGTATTTT.

This clone was recorded a few times. The chain combines TRBV23-1 with TRBJ2-2, with 10 bases lining up with TRBD1. TRBV23-1 falls under the ORF class, with uncertain function. The CDR3 is 15 residues long. Trimming at V came to 7 bases and at J to 4 bases, leaving 6 bases not matched to a gene. CDR3 sequence reads: CASTGDRGPTGELFF. In DNA, the CDR3 is TGCGCCAGCACCGGAGACAGGGGGCCCACCGGGGAGCTGTTTTTT.

The genes are TRBV27 and TRBJ2-3, with a possible D match to TRBD2 (6 bases). This CDR3 spans 14 amino acids. The germline V gene encodes CDR1 MNHEY and CDR2 SMNVEV (reference sequence). Trimming left V 11 bases short and J 2 bases short, with 17 bases between. This CDR3 is CAAGGARVTDTQYF. The DNA of the CDR3 is TGTGCCGCTGGAGGGGCTAGGGTCACAGATACGCAGTATTTT.

The chain joins TRBV1 to TRBJ2-3; the table's D call TRBD2 went unverified against the DNA. TRBV1 is labeled a pseudogene. CDR3 length: 16 amino acids. CDR3 region: CTSSQAGWHGTDTQYF. The CDR3 DNA sequence: TGCACCAGCAGCCAGGCGGGGTGGCATGGCACAGATACGCAGTATTTT.

This clone has more than one count but fewer than ten. The chain uses TRBV25-1 and TRBJ2-7; 7 bases fit TRBD1. Losses at the gene ends were 3 bases for V and 0 bases for J; bases not matched to a gene: 5. This CDR3 has 15 residues. Germline V lookup: CDR1 MGHDK, CDR2 SYGVNS. CDR3 residues: CASSESSGGSYEQYF. CDR3 DNA sequence: TGTGCCAGCAGTGAGTCTTCAGGGGGCTCCTACGAGCAGTACTTC.

This clone turned up a few times. This CDR3 reads CASSRGQGVESTF. The CDR3 region has the DNA TGTGCCAGCAGTCGTGGACAGGGCGTGGAGAGCACCTTC. The rearrangement joins TRBV25-1 to TRBJ1-2, with 8 bases identical to TRBD1. V was clipped by 5 bases and J by 13 bases; unmatched bases: 12. Germline V gene sequence: CDR1 MGHDK, CDR2 SYGVNS. This CDR3 spans 13 amino acids.

The chain couples TRBV9 to TRBJ2-2; D not resolved. V lost 2 bases to trimming and J lost 2 bases, with 10 bases between them. From germline, CDR1 is SGDLS and CDR2 YYNGEE. The CDR3 contains 15 residues. The CDR3, as DNA: TGTGCCAGCAGCGTTGGGCCGGCAAACACCGGGGAGCTGTTTTTT. Translated, it gives CASSVGPANTGELFF.